This entry lists 24 T cell receptor beta chains sequenced from one sample in a study of cytomegalovirus exposure and HLA in healthy donors. This PCR relied on a set of 60 Vbeta primers and 13 Jbeta primers. The protocol was immunoSEQ multiplex PCR, while the TCRdb copy is restricted to in-frame clones and leaves out a portion. The sample comprises approximately 160,000 clones, about 81% of which are singletons, and less than 2% rests with the top ten. Sequencing was done on a sample of PBMCs. These receptors originate from a young woman in good health and CMV-seronegative.

This clone was detected once. V and J are TRBV27 and TRBJ1-4; D is unresolved. The ends were cut back, 8 bases at V and 3 bases at J, with 16 bases in the middle. This CDR3 has 15 residues. Germline V gene sequence: CDR1 MNHEY, CDR2 SMNVEV (reference sequence). CDR3 amino acids: CASGGLWRANEKLFF. Written as DNA, the CDR3 is TGTGCCAGCGGCGGACTCTGGCGCGCTAATGAAAAACTGTTTTTT.

This clone was seen a few times. The CDR3, as DNA: TGTGCCAGCAGTTTCACGGGACTCCCCACACGGAATGAGCAGTTCTTC. This translates into CASSFTGLPTRNEQFF. The J gene is TRBJ2-1, the V gene TRBV28, with a possible D match to TRBD2 (6 bases). V lost 3 bases to trimming and J lost 7 bases, with 19 bases between them. CDR1 and CDR2 from the germline V gene are MDHEN and SYDVKM. There are 16 residues in the CDR3.

This clone showed up just a few times. This chain connects TRBV27 to TRBJ2-7, with 9 bases matching TRBD2. The CDR3 length is 14 residues. Germline V gives CDR1 MNHEY, CDR2 SMNVEV (reference sequence). J lost 2 bases, V lost 4 bases, and 3 bases had no gene match. The CDR3 region has the DNA TGTGCCAGCAGTTGGCGGGAGGGCCCCTACGAGCAGTACTTC. Translating gives CASSWREGPYEQYF.

V and J are TRBV10-3 and TRBJ2-5, with D maybe TRBD2 (7 bases). Germline assignment: CDR1 ENHRY and CDR2 SYGVKD. The CDR3 extends over 16 amino acids. With 1 base removed from V and 2 bases from J, the gap between germline ends came to 14 bases. CDR3 coding DNA: TGTGCCATCAGTGAGTTTGTGGGGGGGCGTCAAGAGACCCAGTACTTC. Translation: CAISEFVGGRQETQYF.

V gene TRBV11-2 combines with J gene TRBJ2-1; possible D gene TRBD2, 5 bases. CDR1 SGHAT and CDR2 FQNNGV come from the germline V gene. CDR3 length: 17 residues. V was pared by 5 bases and J by 8 bases, with 25 bases between. DNA of the CDR3: TGTGCCAGCAGCCCCTACCAGTTAATAGGGAGAAGCGATGAGCAGTTCTTC. It codes for CASSPYQLIGRSDEQFF.

The V and J genes are TRBV4-1 and TRBJ1-1, with no clear D. The V gene lost 0 bases and the J gene lost 4 bases, with 15 bases spanning the gap. Germline V gene data show CDR1 as MGHRA and CDR2 as YSYEKL. This CDR3 is 16 amino acids long. The CDR3 loop is CASSQDLGGSRTEAFF. Written as DNA, the CDR3 is TGCGCCAGCAGCCAAGATTTAGGAGGATCGCGCACTGAAGCTTTCTTT.

The V and J genes are TRBV6-1 and TRBJ1-2; perhaps TRBD1 as D (6 bases). Germline lookup yields CDR1 MNHNS and CDR2 SASEGT. Trimming left V 0 bases short and J 8 bases short, with 7 bases between. The CDR3 runs to 12 residues. The CDR3 DNA reads TGTGCCAGCAGTGAAGCCCAGGGGGGCTACACCTTC. Amino acids: CASSEAQGGYTF.

The chain has TRBV5-6 and TRBJ2-7; 10 bases match TRBD1. V dropped 0 bases and J dropped 6; count of bases not matched to a gene: 6. The CDR3 spans 15 residues. CDR1 and CDR2 from the germline V gene are SGHDT and YYEEEE. The CDR3 loop reads CASSLVGTGDFEQYF. The CDR3 coding sequence is TGTGCCAGCAGCTTGGTCGGGACAGGGGACTTCGAGCAGTACTTC.

The rearrangement links TRBV28 to TRBJ2-1; D is perhaps TRBD2 (6 bases). V lost 4 bases, J lost 8 bases, and 18 bases lay in between. The germline V gene has CDR1 MDHEN and CDR2 SYDVKM. The CDR3 contains 15 residues. CDR3 bases: TGTGCCAGCAGTTCACCCACGGGGGTGGGCGATGAGCAGTTCTTC. This translates into CASSSPTGVGDEQFF. The complete variable domain, with remaining parts taken from reference TRBV28 and TRBJ2-1, reads DVKVTQSSRYLVKRTGEKVFLECVQDMDHENMFWYRQDPGLGLRLIYFSYDVKMKEKGDIPEGYSVSREKKERFSLILESASTNQTSMYLCASSSPTGVGDEQFFGPGTRLTVL.

The chain is built from TRBV18 and TRBJ1-1; weak D call: TRBD1 (5 bases). The CDR3 has 13 amino acids. V lost 1 base, J lost 5 bases, and 8 bases lay in between. CDR1 is KGHSH, CDR2 LQKENI, per germline. The CDR3 sequence is CASSPLDSTEAFF. DNA for the CDR3: TGTGCCAGCTCACCACTCGACAGTACTGAAGCTTTCTTT.

The chain couples TRBV4-1 to TRBJ1-2, with a weak D call TRBD1 (6 bases). V was pared by 1 base and J by 8 bases, with 17 bases between. The germline gives CDR1 MGHRA, CDR2 YSYEKL. The CDR3 length is 15 residues. CDR3 DNA sequence: TGCGCCAGCAGCCAAGGGGCAGGGGCCGGAGTAGGCTACACCTTC. Encoded protein: CASSQGAGAGVGYTF.

The chain is built from TRBV2 and TRBJ2-7; D gene unclear. Germline-derived CDR1 and CDR2 are SNHLY and FYNNEI. V lost 5 bases and J lost 2, with 4 bases in between. CDR3 length: 11 residues. DNA of the CDR3: TGTGCCAGCAGTTACACCTACGAGCAGTACTTC. This translates into CASSYTYEQYF. Looking up the rest from reference TRBV2 and TRBJ2-7 gives the full variable domain: EPEVTQTPSHQVTQMGQEVILRCVPISNHLYFYWYRQILGQKVEFLVSFYNNEISEKSEIFDDQFSVERPDGSNFTLKIRSTKLEDSAMYFCASSYTYEQYFGPGTRLTVT.

J is TRBJ2-1 and V is TRBV7-3; 7 bases match TRBD2. V dropped 5 bases and J dropped 4; count of bases not matched to a gene: 14. The CDR3 is 17 amino acids. The germline V gene has CDR1 SGHTA and CDR2 FQGTGA. The CDR3: CASSTQVLGGWYNEQFF. Here the CDR3 DNA reads TGTGCCAGCAGCACTCAAGTCCTCGGGGGGTGGTACAATGAGCAGTTCTTC.

The genes are TRBV18 and TRBJ2-1, with D possibly TRBD2 on 6 matching bases. Trimming pared 3 bases from V and 5 bases from J, leaving 14 bases between. Looked up from germline, CDR1 is KGHSH and CDR2 is LQKENI. This CDR3 has 15 residues. The CDR3 DNA sequence: TGTGCCAGCTCACCCCCCGGGACTCCAGACAATGAGCAGTTCTTC. This encodes CASSPPGTPDNEQFF.

CDR3 protein: CASRGYQGERETQYF. In DNA form, the CDR3 reads TGTGCCAGCAGAGGGTACCAGGGCGAGAGAGAGACCCAGTACTTC. The V gene is TRBV6-6, the J gene TRBJ2-5; D might be TRBD1 (5 bases). V lost 6 bases to trimming and J lost 4 bases, with 18 bases between them. The CDR3 totals 15 residues. Germline CDR1 and CDR2: MNHNY and SVGAGI (reference sequence).

J is TRBJ2-7 and V is TRBV5-1; 7 positions agree with TRBD2. The CDR3 contains 16 residues. From germline, CDR1 is SGHRS and CDR2 YFSETQ. V shed 2 bases, J shed 0 bases, and the junction held 8 bases outside the gene matches. This CDR3 reads CASSFSSGTPSYEQYF. The CDR3 region has the DNA TGCGCCAGCAGCTTTTCTAGCGGTACACCCTCCTACGAGCAGTACTTC.

J is TRBJ2-3 and V is TRBV13; 11 nucleotides line up with TRBD1. CDR1 and CDR2 (germline): PRHDT, FYEKMQ (reference sequence). The J segment lost 4 bases and the V segment lost 4 bases, leaving 4 bases of the junction unmatched. This CDR3 contains 15 residues. As DNA, the CDR3 is TGTGCCAGCAGCTCCGGACAGGGGGCTTCAGATACGCAGTATTTT. It specifies CASSSGQGASDTQYF.

The chain combines TRBV18 with TRBJ2-5; perhaps TRBD1 as D (6 bases). Per the germline V gene, CDR1 is KGHSH and CDR2 is LQKENI. The CDR3 loop spans 13 amino acids. V was clipped by 6 bases and J by 4 bases, with 12 bases between them. The CDR3 spells CASSPTGRETQYF. As DNA, the CDR3 is TGTGCCAGCTCCCCTACAGGGAGAGAGACCCAGTACTTC.

The chain uses TRBV18 and TRBJ2-1; 11 bases are shared with TRBD2. The J segment lost 4 bases and the V segment lost 6 bases, leaving 14 bases of the junction unmatched. Germline values: CDR1 KGHSH, CDR2 LQKENI. This CDR3 is built from 18 residues. CDR3 sequence reads: CASSETSGAARPYNEQFF. The CDR3 nucleotides are TGTGCCAGCTCCGAGACTAGCGGGGCCGCCCGCCCTTACAATGAGCAGTTCTTC.

The chain employs TRBV19 and TRBJ2-3; 8 nucleotides match TRBD1. Per the germline V gene, CDR1 is LNHDA and CDR2 is SQIVND (reference sequence). V shed 6 bases, J shed 6 bases, and the junction held 11 bases outside the gene matches. This CDR3 is 15 amino acids long. The CDR3 DNA follows: TGTGCCAGTAGAGAGGGACAGGCGCGCTGGGATACGCAGTATTTT. Protein: CASREGQARWDTQYF.

This clone was counted only a few times. CDR3 nucleotides: TGCGCCAGCAGCCAGAAGACAGGGACGAACCACAATGAGCAGTTCTTC. The encoded protein is CASSQKTGTNHNEQFF. This rearrangement joins TRBV4-1 to TRBJ2-1; TRBD1 matches at 7 bases. J gave up 5 bases and V 3 bases, and 10 bases lay outside the gene matches. This CDR3 is built from 16 residues. CDR1 and CDR2 (germline): MGHRA, YSYEKL.

The rearrangement joins TRBV5-1 to TRBJ2-5, with 8 bases fitting TRBD1. Near its end, the DNA agrees better with TRBJ2-7, so the J call may be wrong. Germline V gene sequence: CDR1 SGHRS, CDR2 YFSETQ. The CDR3 runs 14 residues. CDR3 amino acids: CASSLTGGIYEQYF. CDR3 DNA: TGCGCCAGCAGCTTGACAGGGGGGATCTACGAGCAGTACTTC.

This clone appeared once. The J gene is TRBJ1-1, the V gene TRBV14; 10 nucleotides align to TRBD1. Germline V gives CDR1 SGHDN, CDR2 FVKESK. With V trimmed by 4 bases and J by 8 bases, 10 bases remained unmatched. The CDR3 consists of 15 residues. The CDR3 spells CASSLHGTGAAEAFF. The DNA for the CDR3 is TGTGCCAGCAGCCTCCACGGGACAGGGGCCGCCGAAGCTTTCTTT.

This clone came up a few times. This chain joins TRBV9 and TRBJ2-2, with D possibly TRBD2 on 6 matching bases. The V gene lost 1 base and the J gene lost 8 bases, with 15 bases spanning the gap. This CDR3 contains 15 residues. Per germline, CDR1 SGDLS and CDR2 YYNGEE. CDR3 protein: CASSVRAGNAGELFF. The CDR3 DNA sequence: TGTGCCAGCAGCGTACGGGCGGGGAATGCGGGGGAGCTGTTTTTT.